This record covers a single T cell receptor beta chain. During its preparation, the TCRbeta library received unique molecular identifiers. From the PCR reads, TCRdb called clonotypes with MiXCR, one entry per CDR3 protein. The repertoire holds 77,000 or so distinct CDR3 sequences, with 15% to 20% as singletons. The sample is drawn from a study of T-cell reconstitution after alpha-beta-depleted transplantation in children. Material: PBMCs, mostly from graft donor cells, obtained 360 days after TCRalphabeta/CD19-depleted stem cell transplant. The sequence was collected from a male patient aged 2 to 10 who had a stem cell transplant for acute lymphoblastic leukemia, so the T cells may come from the graft donor.

CDR3 amino acids: CATRKAGANNEQFF. CDR3 bases: TGTGCCACCAGAAAAGCCGGGGCGAACAATGAGCAGTTCTTC. The chain is built from TRBV24-1 and TRBJ2-1; either TRBD1 or TRBD2 may supply D (5 bases each). In germline, CDR1 is KGHDR, CDR2 SFDVKD. The CDR3 runs to 14 residues. Trimming took 7 bases from V and 5 from J, leaving 14 bases between them.